This T cell receptor (beta chain) was identified during a study of T cell responses to AZD1222 COVID-19 vaccine. General study findings and limits: Unmutated variant regions are reportedly the target of nearly half of TCRs that are spike-specific.

TCRdb's table, derived via immunoSEQ multiplex PCR, lists solely in-frame clones and lacks some. This table holds roughly 100,000 clones, 92% found once. In the case of this clone: The antigen is not known.

The CDR3 loop spans 16 amino acids. V was clipped by 7 bases and J by 6 bases; unmatched bases: 12. The germline V gene has CDR1 MDHEN and CDR2 SYDVKM. The rearrangement links TRBV28 to TRBJ1-6; 7 nucleotides line up with TRBD1. This receptor was taken from an adult in good health. This specimen consisted of peripheral blood, obtained on day 0 of AZD1222 vaccination. In nucleotides, the CDR3 is TGTGCCAGCACAGAGCTGCGGGACAGCTTTAATTCACCCCTCCACTTT. Protein product: CASTELRDSFNSPLHF.